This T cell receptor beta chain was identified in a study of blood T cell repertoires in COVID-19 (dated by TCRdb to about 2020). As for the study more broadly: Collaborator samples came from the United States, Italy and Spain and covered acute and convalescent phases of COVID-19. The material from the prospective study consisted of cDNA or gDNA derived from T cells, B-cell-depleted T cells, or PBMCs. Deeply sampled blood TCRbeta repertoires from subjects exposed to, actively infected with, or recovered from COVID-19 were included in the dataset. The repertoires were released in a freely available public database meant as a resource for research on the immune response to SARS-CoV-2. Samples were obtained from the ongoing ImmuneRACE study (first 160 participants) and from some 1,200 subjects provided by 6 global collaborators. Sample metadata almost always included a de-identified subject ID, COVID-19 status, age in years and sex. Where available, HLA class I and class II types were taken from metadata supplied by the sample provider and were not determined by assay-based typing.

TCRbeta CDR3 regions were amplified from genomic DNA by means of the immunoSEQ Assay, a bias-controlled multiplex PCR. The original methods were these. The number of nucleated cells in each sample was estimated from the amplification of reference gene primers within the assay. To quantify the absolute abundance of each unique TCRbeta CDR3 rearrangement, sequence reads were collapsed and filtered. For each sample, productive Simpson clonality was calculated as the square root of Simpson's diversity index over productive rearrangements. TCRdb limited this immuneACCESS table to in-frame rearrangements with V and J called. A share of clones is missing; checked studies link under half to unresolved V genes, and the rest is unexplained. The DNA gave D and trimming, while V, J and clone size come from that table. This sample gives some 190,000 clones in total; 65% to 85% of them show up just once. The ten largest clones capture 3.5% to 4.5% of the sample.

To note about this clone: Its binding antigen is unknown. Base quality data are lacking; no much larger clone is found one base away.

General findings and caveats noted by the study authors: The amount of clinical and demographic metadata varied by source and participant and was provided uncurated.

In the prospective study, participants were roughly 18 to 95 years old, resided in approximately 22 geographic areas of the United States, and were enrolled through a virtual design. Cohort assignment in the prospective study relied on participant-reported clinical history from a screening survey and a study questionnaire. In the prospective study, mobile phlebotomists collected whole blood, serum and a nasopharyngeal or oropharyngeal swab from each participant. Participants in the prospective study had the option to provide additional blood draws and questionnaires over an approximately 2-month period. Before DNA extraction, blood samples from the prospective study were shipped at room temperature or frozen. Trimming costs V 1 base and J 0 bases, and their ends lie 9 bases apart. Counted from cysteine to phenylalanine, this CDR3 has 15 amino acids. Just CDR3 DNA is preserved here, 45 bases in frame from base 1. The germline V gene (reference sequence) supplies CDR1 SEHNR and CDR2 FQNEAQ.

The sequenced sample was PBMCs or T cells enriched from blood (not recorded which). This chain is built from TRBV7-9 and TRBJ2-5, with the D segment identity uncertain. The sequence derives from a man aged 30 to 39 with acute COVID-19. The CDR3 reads CASSLVVPYQETQYF. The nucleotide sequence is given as TGTGCCAGCAGCTTAGTCGTCCCGTACCAAGAGACCCAGTACTTC.